This TCR beta chain was identified in a study of radiotherapy plus CTLA-4 blockade in lung cancer. Study details: Objective responses were recorded in about a sixth of patients, with disease control recorded in 30% to 35%. Study findings and constraints: Radiotherapy was combined with ipilimumab, and tumor-derived TCR clones then expanded in blood. Early shifts in blood T cell clones, with interferon-beta, reportedly predicted response best.

Profiling relied on immunoSEQ multiplex PCR, and the TCRdb table lists in-frame clones only, not all of them. Of roughly 39,000 clones detected, around 79% appear once; the ten largest clones hold about 8.9%. The germline V gene has CDR1 SQVTM and CDR2 ANQGSEA. Trimming removed 7 bases from V and 5 bases from J; junction bases left unmatched: 7. This CDR3 has 13 amino acids. In regard to this clone: The antigen remains undetermined.

J is TRBJ1-1 and V is TRBV29-1, with 10 bases aligning to TRBD1. The material was peripheral blood, obtained from a patient treated with radiotherapy plus ipilimumab. The clonotype was recovered from a human donor with non-small cell lung cancer who had stable disease on radiotherapy plus ipilimumab. The chain's CDR3 is CSAGGQGRTEAFF. Written as DNA, the CDR3 is TGCAGCGCCGGGGGACAGGGGAGAACTGAAGCTTTCTTT.